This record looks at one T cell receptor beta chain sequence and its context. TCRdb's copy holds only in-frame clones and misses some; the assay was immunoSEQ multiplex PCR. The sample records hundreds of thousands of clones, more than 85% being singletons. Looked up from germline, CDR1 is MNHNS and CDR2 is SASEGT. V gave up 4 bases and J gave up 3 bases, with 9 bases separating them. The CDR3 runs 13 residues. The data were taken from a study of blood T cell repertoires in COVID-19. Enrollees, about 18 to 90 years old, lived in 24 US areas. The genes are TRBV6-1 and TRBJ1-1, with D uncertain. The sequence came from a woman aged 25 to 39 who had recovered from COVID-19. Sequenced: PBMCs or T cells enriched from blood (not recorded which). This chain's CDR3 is CASSVQEDTEAFF. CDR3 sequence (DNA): TGTGCCAGCAGTGTTCAGGAGGACACTGAAGCTTTCTTT.